These 15 T cell receptor beta chains were sequenced from one sample in a study of identical twins. TCRdb called the 5' RACE reads again in MiXCR, with one record for every CDR3 protein. Of 350,000 or so distinct CDR3 sequences listed, roughly 9% are singletons. Sample: naive T cells sorted from blood. These receptors all stem from a woman in her forties or fifties in good health.

V gene TRBV12-3 or TRBV12-4 combines with J gene TRBJ1-1; possible D gene TRBD1, 6 bases. CDR3 length equals 15 residues. The germline V and J ends were trimmed by 5 bases and 0 bases, with 13 bases remaining between them. CDR3 residues: CASSRAGTLNTEAFF. CDR3 nucleotides: TGTGCCAGCAGTCGGGCCGGGACATTGAACACTGAAGCTTTCTTT.

The chain is built from TRBV7-6 and TRBJ2-7, with 10 bases identical to TRBD2. The CDR3 is 15 residues long. The germline gives CDR1 SGHVS, CDR2 FNYEAQ. The V and J ends lost 1 base and 7 bases, in that order; junction bases with no gene match: 7. The CDR3 DNA sequence: TGTGCCAGCAGCTTAGAGCTAGCGGGAGCCGGGGAGCAGTACTTC. Its translation is CASSLELAGAGEQYF.

This clonotype was counted between two and nine times. The rearrangement joins TRBV20-1 to TRBJ1-1; TRBD1 might be the D (5 bases). V was pared by 5 bases and J by 4 bases, with 11 bases between. Germline V lookup: CDR1 DFQATT, CDR2 SNEGSKA (reference sequence). This CDR3 contains 12 residues. Here the CDR3 reads CSARGVVTEAFF. In DNA form, the CDR3 reads TGCAGTGCTCGGGGGGTGGTCACTGAAGCTTTCTTT.

The sample holds a few counts of this clonotype. V is TRBV11-3 and J is TRBJ2-1; 11 nucleotides line up with TRBD2. With 6 bases clipped from V and 0 bases from J, the junction kept 4 bases outside the gene matches. Germline assignment: CDR1 SGHNT and CDR2 YENEEA. CDR3 length: 16 amino acids. The CDR3 is CASRTSGESSYNEQFF. CDR3 in DNA: TGTGCCAGCAGGACTAGCGGGGAGAGCTCCTACAATGAGCAGTTCTTC.

This clonotype was picked up a small number of times. The CDR3 DNA sequence: TGCGCCAGCAGCCAAGTGAATGCGCCGGATTCACCCCTCCACTTT. It encodes CASSQVNAPDSPLHF. The chain links TRBV4-1 to TRBJ1-6; unclear D gene. V shed 1 base and J shed 8 bases, with 12 bases lying between them. The CDR3 length is 15 residues. Germline V lookup: CDR1 MGHRA, CDR2 YSYEKL.

The chain uses TRBV5-1 and TRBJ2-1; TRBD1 agrees at 7 bases. CDR3 length: 15 residues. CDR1 and CDR2 from the germline V gene are SGHRS and YFSETQ. J gave up 6 bases and V 4 bases, and 10 bases lay outside the gene matches. CDR3 region: CASSPRQGVGNEQFF. In nucleotides, the CDR3 is TGCGCCAGCAGCCCCAGGCAGGGGGTTGGCAATGAGCAGTTCTTC. Based on the CDR3 plus reference TRBV5-1 and TRBJ2-1, the full variable domain is KAGVTQTPRYLIKTRGQQVTLSCSPISGHRSVSWYQQTPGQGLQFLFEYFSETQRNKGNFPGRFSGRQFSNSRSEMNVSTLELGDSALYLCASSPRQGVGNEQFFGPGTRLTVL.

The chain carries TRBV5-6 and TRBJ1-3; D is ambiguous. V was cut by 3 bases and J by 2 bases, with 6 bases left in between. Germline assignment: CDR1 SGHDT and CDR2 YYEEEE. This CDR3 comprises 13 residues. The CDR3 DNA sequence: TGTGCCAGCAGCTCTCCGACTGGAAACACCATATATTTT. It codes for CASSSPTGNTIYF.

The genes are TRBV13 and TRBJ2-4, with a tentative D call TRBD1 (5 bases). This CDR3 is 12 amino acids long. From germline, CDR1 is PRHDT and CDR2 FYEKMQ (reference sequence). The V end lost 4 bases, the J end lost 5 bases, and 6 bases lay between the germline ends. CDR3 in DNA: TGTGCCAGCAGCTCCAGGGAAAACATTCAGTACTTC. Translated, it gives CASSSRENIQYF.

CDR3 DNA: TGCGCCAGCAGCCGGACCCCAGGGGGCGGCAATGAGCAGTTCTTC. Its translation is CASSRTPGGGNEQFF. V usage is TRBV4-1 and J usage is TRBJ2-1; 8 bases match TRBD1. The CDR3 covers 15 residues. Looked up from germline, CDR1 is MGHRA and CDR2 is YSYEKL. J lost 6 bases, V lost 4 bases, and 8 bases had no gene match.

This clonotype came up a few times. The rearrangement uses TRBV12-3 or TRBV12-4 and TRBJ2-2, with TRBD1 matching 7 bases. This CDR3 has 15 amino acids. V lost 7 bases and J lost 7; bases outside the gene matches: 12. Written as DNA, the CDR3 is TGTGCCAGCAACCCCGGGACAGTGTACGACGGGGAGCTGTTTTTT. Translating it yields CASNPGTVYDGELFF.

V is TRBV27 and J is TRBJ1-5; no definite D call. The CDR3 length is 16 residues. Trimming shortened V by 4 bases and J by 0 bases, and 13 bases separated the two germline ends. Germline V gives CDR1 MNHEY, CDR2 SMNVEV (reference sequence). DNA for the CDR3: TGTGCCAGCAGTTCCTCAGCCCCACATAGCAATCAGCCCCAGCATTTT. It is translated as CASSSSAPHSNQPQHF.

This clonotype was detected only a few times. V usage is TRBV24-1 and J usage is TRBJ2-2; D not certain. CDR1 is KGHDR and CDR2 is SFDVKD in the germline V gene. The length of the CDR3 is 15 residues. V dropped 2 bases and J dropped 1 base, with 7 bases sitting between them. The CDR3 sequence is CATSDSGRNTGELFF. The CDR3 nucleotides are TGTGCCACCAGTGATTCTGGCAGGAACACCGGGGAGCTGTTTTTT.

The chain is built from TRBV6-1 and TRBJ1-2; D unresolved. Per germline, CDR1 MNHNS and CDR2 SASEGT. Trimming removed 6 bases at V and 2 bases at J, with 7 bases between. This CDR3 has 12 residues. CDR3 sequence: CASRALNYGYTF. In DNA, the CDR3 is TGTGCCAGCAGGGCGCTGAACTATGGCTACACCTTC.

The chain uses TRBV9 and TRBJ1-3; a possible D gene is TRBD1 (6 bases). Trimming cost V 0 bases and J 1 base, with 14 bases left between them. Germline V gene sequence: CDR1 SGDLS, CDR2 YYNGEE. The CDR3 spans 17 residues. CDR3 loop: CASSVEGDASSGNTIYF. CDR3 DNA: TGTGCCAGCAGCGTAGAGGGGGACGCATCATCTGGAAACACCATATATTTT.

In this sample, this clonotype turned up a few times. The chain uses TRBV12-3 or TRBV12-4 and TRBJ2-1, with TRBD2 matching 9 bases. CDR3 length: 15 residues. The V segment lost 5 bases and the J segment 5 bases; nucleotides outside the gene matches: 7. CDR3 in DNA: TGTGCCAGCAGTCCGGGACTAGCTCGGAACAATGAGCAGTTCTTC. It encodes CASSPGLARNNEQFF.